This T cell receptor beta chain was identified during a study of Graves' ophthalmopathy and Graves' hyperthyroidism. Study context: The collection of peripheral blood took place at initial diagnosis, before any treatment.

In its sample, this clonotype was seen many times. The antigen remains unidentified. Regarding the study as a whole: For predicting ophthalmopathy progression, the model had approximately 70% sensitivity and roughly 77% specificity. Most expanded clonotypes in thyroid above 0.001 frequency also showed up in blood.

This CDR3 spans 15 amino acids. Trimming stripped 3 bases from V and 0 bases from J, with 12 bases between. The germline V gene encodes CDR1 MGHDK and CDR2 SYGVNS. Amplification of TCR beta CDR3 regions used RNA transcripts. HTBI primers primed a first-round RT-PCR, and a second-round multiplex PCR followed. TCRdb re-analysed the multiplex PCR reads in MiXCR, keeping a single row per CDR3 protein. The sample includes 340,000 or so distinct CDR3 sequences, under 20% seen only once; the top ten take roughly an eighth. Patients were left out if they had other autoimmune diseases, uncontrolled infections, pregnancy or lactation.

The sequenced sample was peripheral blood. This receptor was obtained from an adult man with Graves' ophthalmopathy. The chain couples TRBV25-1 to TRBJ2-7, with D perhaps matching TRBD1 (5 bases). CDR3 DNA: TGTGCCAGCAGTGATGGGGCTGCTCACTCCTACGAGCAGTACTTC. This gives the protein CASSDGAAHSYEQYF.